The 28 T cell receptor beta chains in this list originate from one sample, sequenced in a study of blood T cell repertoires in COVID-19. TCRdb's copy holds only in-frame clones and misses some; the assay was immunoSEQ multiplex PCR. The table shows roughly 520,000 clones, with around 87% occurring only once. The sample taken for sequencing was PBMCs or T cells enriched from blood (not recorded which). The receptors were sampled from a woman aged 35 to 49 who had recovered from COVID-19.

V is TRBV30 and J is TRBJ2-1; weak D call: TRBD1 (5 bases). The CDR3 consists of 12 residues. From germline, CDR1 is GTSNPN and CDR2 SVGIG (reference sequence). Trimming removed 0 bases at V and 8 bases at J, with 8 bases between. The DNA for the CDR3 is TGTGCCTGGAGTGTGTCAGGGTATGAGCAGTTCTTC. This translates into CAWSVSGYEQFF. Drawing the rest from reference TRBV30 and TRBJ2-1, the complete variable domain is SQTIHQWPATLVQPVGSPLSLECTVEGTSNPNLYWYRQAAGRGLQLLFYSVGIGQISSEVPQNLSASRPQDRQFILSSKKLLLSDSGFYLCAWSVSGYEQFFGPGTRLTVL.

The rearrangement uses TRBV10-3 and TRBJ1-2, with D unresolved. From germline, CDR1 is ENHRY and CDR2 SYGVKD. Trimming cost V 5 bases and J 8 bases, with 12 bases left between them. CDR3 length equals 12 residues. In nucleotides, the CDR3 is TGTGCCATCAGTCCCCCAAGCGGCGGCTACACCTTC. Protein: CAISPPSGGYTF.

The gene calls are TRBV5-1 and TRBJ2-7, with D perhaps matching TRBD1 (6 bases). Per the germline V gene, CDR1 is SGHRS and CDR2 is YFSETQ. The CDR3 consists of 15 residues. Trimming stripped 1 base from V and 0 bases from J, with 11 bases between. CDR3 DNA: TGCGCCAGCAGCTTGTCAGGACAGAGCTCCTACGAGCAGTACTTC. Its protein is CASSLSGQSSYEQYF.

This clone showed up just once. The rearrangement links TRBV25-1 to TRBJ1-1; D uncertain. V lost 5 bases and J lost 5, with 9 bases in between. Germline V gives CDR1 MGHDK, CDR2 SYGVNS. CDR3 length: 12 amino acids. CDR3 sequence (DNA): TGTGCCAGCAGTAACGGGTGGACTGAAGCTTTCTTT. Translated, it gives CASSNGWTEAFF. The variable domain in full, with the rest retrieved from reference TRBV25-1 and TRBJ1-1, is EADIYQTPRYLVIGTGKKITLECSQTMGHDKMYWYQQDPGMELHLIHYSYGVNSTEKGDLSSESTVSRIRTEHFPLTLESARPSHTSQYLCASSNGWTEAFFGQGTRLTVV.

This chain connects TRBV19 to TRBJ1-1; D might be TRBD1 (5 bases). The germline V and J ends were trimmed by 5 bases and 11 bases, with 18 bases remaining between them. Germline V gene data show CDR1 as LNHDA and CDR2 as SQIVND (reference sequence). This CDR3 has 13 amino acids. The CDR3 reads CASSVTQGGEAFF. Here the CDR3 DNA reads TGTGCCAGTAGTGTAACTCAGGGAGGAGAGGCTTTCTTT.

The chain combines TRBV27 with TRBJ2-1; no clear D gene. CDR3 length equals 15 residues. CDR1 and CDR2 from the germline V gene are MNHEY and SMNVEV (reference sequence). V was clipped by 2 bases and J by 8 bases, with 16 bases between them. CDR3 loop: CASSLTTSRVDEQFF. CDR3 bases: TGTGCCAGCAGTTTAACCACCTCGCGCGTTGATGAGCAGTTCTTC.

The genes are TRBV30 and TRBJ2-7; D unresolved. Trimming removed 0 bases from V and 4 bases from J, with 7 bases in between. Germline assignment: CDR1 GTSNPN and CDR2 SVGIG (reference sequence). The CDR3 runs to 12 residues. CDR3 DNA: TGTGCCTGGAGTGTCACCGGTTACGAGCAGTACTTC. Translation gives CAWSVTGYEQYF.

V and J are TRBV3-1 (or the pseudogene TRBV3-2) and TRBJ2-5; possible D gene TRBD2, 6 bases. Looked up from germline, CDR1 is LGHDT and CDR2 is YNNKEL (reference sequence). The CDR3 length is 15 residues. V was clipped by 1 base and J by 5 bases, with 14 bases between them. The CDR3 protein is CASSQGRGGRETQYF. The CDR3 region has the DNA TGTGCCAGCAGCCAAGGGAGGGGTGGTAGGGAGACCCAGTACTTC.

This clone occurred once. V usage is TRBV7-5 and J usage is TRBJ2-5; TRBD1 was called by the table and not checked on the DNA. TRBV7-5 is designated a pseudogene. The length of the CDR3 is 13 residues. The CDR3 nucleotides are TGTGCCAGAAGCTTTGGCCCCCTCGAGACCCAGTACTTC. Amino acid sequence: CARSFGPLETQYF.

The gene calls are TRBV27 and TRBJ1-2; 11 nucleotides align to TRBD1. The CDR3 contains 13 residues. The germline gives CDR1 MNHEY, CDR2 SMNVEV (reference sequence). V shed 8 bases and J 5 bases; nucleotides not matched to a gene: 4. The CDR3 is CASARDRGYGYTF. The CDR3 DNA reads as TGTGCCAGCGCCAGGGACAGGGGGTATGGCTACACCTTC.

The chain joins TRBV6-5 to TRBJ2-1, with a weak D call TRBD1 (5 bases). Trimming stripped 0 bases from V and 6 bases from J, with 12 bases between. The CDR3 sequence is 15 residues long. Germline CDR1 reads MNHEY; CDR2 reads SVGAGI. DNA for the CDR3: TGTGCCAGCAGTTACTCACCAGGGTTGGTCAATGAGCAGTTCTTC. Translated: CASSYSPGLVNEQFF.

The chain is built from TRBV5-5 and TRBJ1-5; D may be TRBD1 (5 bases). V dropped 5 bases and J dropped 4 bases, with 13 bases sitting between them. CDR1 and CDR2 from the germline V gene are SGHKS and YYEKEE (reference sequence). The CDR3 spans 14 residues. The CDR3 nucleotides read TGTGCCAGCAGTAACCGCGGGGGGAATCAGCCCCAGCATTTT. This sequence encodes CASSNRGGNQPQHF. Variable domain in full (rest from reference TRBV5-5 and TRBJ1-5): DAGVTQSPTHLIKTRGQQVTLRCSPISGHKSVSWYQQVLGQGPQFIFQYYEKEERGRGNFPDRFSARQFPNYSSELNVNALLLGDSALYLCASSNRGGNQPQHFGDGTRLSIL.

This clone is a singleton in its sample. The chain carries TRBV24-1 and TRBJ1-2; D is perhaps TRBD1 (5 bases). The CDR3 totals 15 residues. CDR1 and CDR2 (germline): KGHDR, SFDVKD. Trimming shortened V by 2 bases and J by 3 bases, and 12 bases separated the two germline ends. The CDR3 region has the DNA TGTGCCACCAGTGATTCCAAGGGGATGGACTATGGCTACACCTTC. Translated: CATSDSKGMDYGYTF.

The chain links TRBV7-2 to TRBJ1-1, with 10 bases aligning to TRBD1. The V segment lost 6 bases and the J segment 3 bases; nucleotides outside the gene matches: 7. CDR1 is SGHTA and CDR2 is FQGNSA in the germline V gene. This CDR3 has 15 amino acids. The CDR3 sequence is CASSTRTGGDTEAFF. Here the CDR3 DNA reads TGTGCCAGCAGTACCCGGACAGGGGGTGACACTGAAGCTTTCTTT.

The V and J genes are TRBV7-2 and TRBJ1-5, with 9 bases fitting TRBD1. The J segment lost 6 bases and the V segment lost 3 bases, leaving 9 bases of the junction unmatched. The CDR3 runs to 16 residues. Germline assignment: CDR1 SGHTA and CDR2 FQGNSA. The CDR3 nucleotides read TGTGCCAGCAGCTTCGGAACAGGGGGCAGCGGTCAGCCCCAGCATTTT. Its translation is CASSFGTGGSGQPQHF.

The V and J genes are TRBV10-3 and TRBJ1-6; 7 bases line up with TRBD1. Germline V gene sequence: CDR1 ENHRY, CDR2 SYGVKD. With 3 bases clipped from V and 11 bases from J, the junction kept 10 bases outside the gene matches. The length of the CDR3 is 15 residues. CDR3 DNA: TGTGCCATCAGTGACGAGACAGGGACCTCGACACCCCTCCACTTT. Translating gives CAISDETGTSTPLHF.

The chain combines TRBV18 with TRBJ2-6; 7 bases are a match to TRBD1. The CDR3 consists of 20 residues. CDR1 and CDR2 from the germline V gene are KGHSH and LQKENI. The ends lost 4 bases at V and 2 bases at J; junction bases unmatched: 17. CDR3 DNA: TGTGCCAGCTCACTCTTAACGGGCCAGGGGGATCTGACTGGGGCCAACGTCCTGACTTTC. Translating it yields CASSLLTGQGDLTGANVLTF.

The V and J genes are TRBV5-1 and TRBJ2-7; 15 bases map to TRBD2. V lost 5 bases to trimming and J lost 11 bases; unmatched junction nucleotides: 11. The CDR3 is 15 amino acids. CDR1 is SGHRS, CDR2 YFSETQ, per germline. The CDR3 coding sequence is TGCGCCAGCAGTACGAGACCGGGACTAGCGGGAGGAGAGTACTTC. Translating it yields CASSTRPGLAGGEYF. The full variable domain, rest sourced from reference TRBV5-1 and TRBJ2-7, is KAGVTQTPRYLIKTRGQQVTLSCSPISGHRSVSWYQQTPGQGLQFLFEYFSETQRNKGNFPGRFSGRQFSNSRSEMNVSTLELGDSALYLCASSTRPGLAGGEYFGPGTRLTVT.

The chain is built from TRBV6-2 or TRBV6-3 and TRBJ1-5, with TRBD1 matching 8 bases. Germline loops: CDR1 MNHEY, CDR2 SVGEGT. The junction had 14 bases not matched to a gene; V was cut back by 7 bases and J by 9 bases. The CDR3 covers 15 residues. The CDR3: CASTPPGQGFRPQHF. CDR3 DNA: TGTGCCAGCACCCCTCCCGGACAGGGCTTTCGGCCCCAGCATTTT.

The rearrangement uses TRBV5-1 and TRBJ2-5; tentatively, D is TRBD1 (5 bases). Germline CDR1 SGHRS, CDR2 YFSETQ. Trimming took off 0 bases at V and 3 bases at J, with 6 bases between the two ends. The CDR3 length is 13 residues. The CDR3 region is CASSLAREETQYF. The CDR3 DNA reads TGCGCCAGCAGCTTGGCCAGGGAAGAGACCCAGTACTTC.

The rearrangement links TRBV4-1 to TRBJ1-2; the D gene is possibly TRBD1 (5 bases). CDR3 length: 17 amino acids. The V end lost 1 base, the J end lost 5 bases, and 20 bases lay between the germline ends. Germline V lookup: CDR1 MGHRA, CDR2 YSYEKL. DNA of the CDR3: TGCGCCAGCAGCCAAGTGGCCAGGGAACATGGGTGGTATGGCTACACCTTC. Residues: CASSQVAREHGWYGYTF.

This chain joins TRBV6-5 and TRBJ1-2; D perhaps matches TRBD1 (6 bases). The CDR3 runs 14 residues. Trimming removed 6 bases at V and 6 bases at J, with 17 bases between. In germline, CDR1 is MNHEY, CDR2 SVGAGI. The CDR3 is CASSLTRGAHGYTF. CDR3 coding DNA: TGTGCCAGCAGCCTCACGCGGGGGGCGCATGGCTACACCTTC.

This rearrangement joins TRBV7-2 to TRBJ2-1; TRBD1 might be the D (6 bases). CDR3 size: 17 residues. CDR1 and CDR2 (germline): SGHTA, FQGNSA. Trimming cost V 5 bases and J 0 bases, with 17 bases left between them. For the CDR3, the DNA is TGTGCCAGCAGCCTCCGACAGGCGTCGAGCTCCTACAATGAGCAGTTCTTC. It yields the protein CASSLRQASSSYNEQFF.

The V call is TRBV3-1 (or the pseudogene TRBV3-2), the J call TRBJ2-7; 8 bases are a match to TRBD2. Germline V CDR1 and CDR2: LGHDT, YNNKEL (reference sequence). The CDR3 is made up of 14 amino acids. V gave up 0 bases and J gave up 4 bases; unmatched junction bases: 2. This CDR3 reads CASSQEPGGYEQYF. DNA of the CDR3: TGTGCCAGCAGCCAAGAGCCGGGAGGGTACGAGCAGTACTTC.

The chain combines TRBV4-3 with TRBJ1-5, with TRBD1 matching over 7 bases. V was pared by 2 bases and J by 6 bases, with 13 bases of the junction left unmatched. CDR3 size: 17 residues. Germline V gene sequence: CDR1 LGHNA, CDR2 YSLEER. In nucleotides, the CDR3 is TGCGCCAGCAGCCAAACCTTACAGGGGAGAGGTAGTCAGCCCCAGCATTTT. As protein: CASSQTLQGRGSQPQHF.

V gene TRBV4-3 combines with J gene TRBJ2-5, with TRBD2 as a possible D gene (5 bases). Deletions cut 0 bases from V and 7 bases from J, with 18 bases between. This CDR3 is 16 amino acids long. The germline V gene has CDR1 LGHNA and CDR2 YSLEER. The CDR3 DNA follows: TGCGCCAGCAGCCAAGATCGAGGGTCCCTAGGAAGGACCCAGTACTTC. Amino acid sequence: CASSQDRGSLGRTQYF.

The chain links TRBV5-1 to TRBJ2-3; D is possibly TRBD2 (6 bases). CDR3 size: 17 residues. The germline gives CDR1 SGHRS, CDR2 YFSETQ. V shed 1 base and J shed 0 bases, with 15 bases lying between them. CDR3 in DNA: TGCGCCAGCAGCTTGACAATACGGACTACTAGCACAGATACGCAGTATTTT. Translating gives CASSLTIRTTSTDTQYF.

The rearrangement joins TRBV19 to TRBJ2-7, with D possibly being TRBD1 (6 bases). Trimming left V 5 bases short and J 5 bases short, with 19 bases between. The CDR3 sequence is 15 residues long. The germline gives CDR1 LNHDA, CDR2 SQIVND (reference sequence). The CDR3 DNA reads TGTGCCAGTAGTGTTGACTGGCAGGGGAATAACGAGCAGTACTTC. Residues: CASSVDWQGNNEQYF.